This T cell receptor beta chain was captured in a study of T cells in Graves' hyperthyroidism and ophthalmopathy. At the level of the study: The authors collected peripheral blood at initial diagnosis, before any treatment.

V lost 7 bases to trimming and J lost 2 bases, with 12 bases between them. Per germline, CDR1 MNHEY and CDR2 SMNVEV (reference sequence). This CDR3 has 13 residues. This clonotype has ten or more counts. Template material for amplifying TCR beta CDR3 regions consisted of RNA transcripts. Carried out on the TCR CDR3, a first-round RT-PCR used the HTBI primer set. TCRdb independently ran MiXCR on the multiplex PCR reads; one entry per CDR3 protein. Found here are about 610,000 distinct CDR3 sequences, roughly 14% of them singletons; the top ten hold around 4%. The study included ophthalmopathy patients with Clinical Activity Score at least 3, NOSPECS grade at least 4 and duration under 3 months.

The chain carries TRBV27 and TRBJ2-7, with a possible D match to TRBD1 (5 bases). This receptor was obtained from a woman aged 40 to 49 with Graves' ophthalmopathy. Material for sequencing was blood. This chain's CDR3 is CASKQGPPYEQYF. The CDR3 DNA follows: TGTGCCAGCAAGCAGGGTCCTCCCTACGAGCAGTACTTC.